This TCR beta chain came from a study of blood T cell repertoires in COVID-19. The data were produced by immunoSEQ multiplex PCR, yet TCRdb's version contains in-frame clones alone and is incomplete. The sample lists around 290,000 clones; roughly nine tenths were seen once. The clonotype comes from a woman aged 40 to 55 who had recovered from COVID-19. The specimen was PBMCs or T cells enriched from blood (not recorded which).

This CDR3 is CASSDRGPRETQYF. The CDR3 DNA is TGTGCCAGCAGTGACAGGGGGCCTCGAGAGACCCAGTACTTC. The gene calls are TRBV25-1 and TRBJ2-5, with 8 nucleotides matching TRBD1. Germline CDR1 is MGHDK and CDR2 is SYGVNS. V was pared by 3 bases and J by 4 bases, with 4 bases of the junction left unmatched. The CDR3 totals 14 residues.